Listed here are 8 T cell receptor beta chains from one sample, sequenced in a study of shared clonotypes between healthy human individuals. Here immunoSEQ multiplex PCR was the method, and the copy in TCRdb shows in-frame clones only, minus some. The table has 550,000 to 800,000 clones, less than 95% seen once; the top ten hold 34%. The sequencing input was memory CD8+ T cells from PBMCs. Subset indicated: CD45RO+ cells pooled with CCR7-negative TemRA cells. These receptors were taken from a man between 18 and 35 years old in good health. Some clones in this sample may be carry-over from other donors' samples.

On this clone itself: Its ends do not fully match the called genes, so a read error is possible. The chain links TRBV7-9 to TRBJ1-2; 8 nucleotides align to TRBD1. CDR1 is SEHNR, CDR2 FQNEAQ, per germline (reference sequence). The CDR3 loop spans 11 amino acids. The CDR3 loop reads CASSLGDRRYF. CDR3 DNA: TGTGCCAGCAGCTTAGGGGACAGGCGTTACTTC. Drawing the rest from reference TRBV7-9 and TRBJ1-2, the complete variable domain is DTGVSQNPRHKITKRGQNVTFRCDPISEHNRLYWYRQTLGQGPEFLTYFQNEAQLEKSRLLSDRFSAERPKGSFSTLEIQRTEQGDSAMYLCASSLGDRRYFGSGTRLTVV.

The gene calls are TRBV29-1 and TRBJ2-7; D ambiguous. Trimming shortened V by 4 bases and J by 3 bases, and 7 bases separated the two germline ends. The V gene's germline CDR1 is SQVTM and CDR2 ANQGSEA. The CDR3 sequence is 11 residues long. This CDR3 is CSVASSYEQYF. In DNA form, the CDR3 reads TGCAGCGTTGCCAGTAGCTACGAGCAGTACTTC.

The rearrangement joins TRBV7-9 to TRBJ2-1; 7 bases are shared with TRBD2. The CDR3 sequence is 13 residues long. In germline, CDR1 is SEHNR, CDR2 FQNEAQ (reference sequence). V shed 6 bases, J shed 7 bases, and the junction held 6 bases outside the gene matches. The CDR3 reads CASRASGGNEQFF. The CDR3 DNA follows: TGTGCCAGCAGAGCTAGCGGTGGGAATGAGCAGTTCTTC.

The rearrangement uses TRBV28 and TRBJ1-2; D is perhaps TRBD1 (6 bases). Germline-derived CDR1 and CDR2 are MDHEN and SYDVKM. The CDR3 has 15 amino acids. V was shortened by 3 bases and J by 8 bases, with 19 bases between the two germline ends. CDR3 DNA: TGTGCCAGCAGTTTTCATGGAGGGGGGACGGCCGGCTACACCTTC. Protein sequence: CASSFHGGGTAGYTF.

The V and J genes are TRBV13 and TRBJ2-1; 8 bases agree with TRBD2. Germline trimming cut 4 bases from V and 3 bases from J; bases unmatched to any gene: 2. The CDR3 spans 14 residues. Germline CDR1 reads PRHDT; CDR2 reads FYEKMQ (reference sequence). The chain's CDR3 is CASSSGLGYNEQFF. The CDR3 DNA sequence: TGTGCCAGCAGCTCGGGACTAGGCTACAATGAGCAGTTCTTC.

V and J are TRBV5-4 and TRBJ2-3; D may be TRBD2 (7 bases). Germline CDR1 SGHNT, CDR2 YYREEE (reference sequence). The CDR3 runs to 14 residues. V dropped 1 base and J dropped 9 bases, with 15 bases sitting between them. The CDR3 bases are TGTGCCAGCAGCTTGCCATCAGGGGAGGGGACGCAGTATTTT. As protein: CASSLPSGEGTQYF.

V is TRBV5-1 and J is TRBJ1-5, with D possibly being TRBD1 (6 bases). The CDR3 sequence is 14 residues long. Trimming shortened V by 0 bases and J by 5 bases, and 9 bases separated the two germline ends. Germline CDR1 is SGHRS and CDR2 is YFSETQ. The CDR3, as DNA: TGCGCCAGCAGCTTGGGTGGGGGCTATCAGCCCCAGCATTTT. Translated, it gives CASSLGGGYQPQHF. The full variable domain, its missing parts supplied by reference TRBV5-1 and TRBJ1-5, is KAGVTQTPRYLIKTRGQQVTLSCSPISGHRSVSWYQQTPGQGLQFLFEYFSETQRNKGNFPGRFSGRQFSNSRSEMNVSTLELGDSALYLCASSLGGGYQPQHFGDGTRLSIL.

The V call is TRBV6-1, the J call TRBJ2-7, with unresolved D. The germline V and J ends were trimmed by 0 bases and 3 bases, with 6 bases remaining between them. Germline CDR1 reads MNHNS; CDR2 reads SASEGT. There are 13 residues in the CDR3. The CDR3 nucleotides read TGTGCCAGCAGTGAAGCAGTACACTACGAGCAGTACTTC. It specifies CASSEAVHYEQYF.